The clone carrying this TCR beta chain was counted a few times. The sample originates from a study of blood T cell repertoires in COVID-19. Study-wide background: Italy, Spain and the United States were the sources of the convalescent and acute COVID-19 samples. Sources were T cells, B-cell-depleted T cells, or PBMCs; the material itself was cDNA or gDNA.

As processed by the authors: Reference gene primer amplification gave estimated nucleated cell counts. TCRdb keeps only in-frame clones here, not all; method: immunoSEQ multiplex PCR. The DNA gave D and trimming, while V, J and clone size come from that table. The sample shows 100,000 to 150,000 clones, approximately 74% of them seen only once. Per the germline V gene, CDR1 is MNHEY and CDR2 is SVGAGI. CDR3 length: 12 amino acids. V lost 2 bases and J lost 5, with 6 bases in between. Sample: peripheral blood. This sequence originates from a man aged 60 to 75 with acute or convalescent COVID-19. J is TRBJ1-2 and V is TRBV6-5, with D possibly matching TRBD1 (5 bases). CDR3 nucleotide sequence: TGTGCCAGCAGTTACAAGGGGTATGGCTACACCTTC. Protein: CASSYKGYGYTF.